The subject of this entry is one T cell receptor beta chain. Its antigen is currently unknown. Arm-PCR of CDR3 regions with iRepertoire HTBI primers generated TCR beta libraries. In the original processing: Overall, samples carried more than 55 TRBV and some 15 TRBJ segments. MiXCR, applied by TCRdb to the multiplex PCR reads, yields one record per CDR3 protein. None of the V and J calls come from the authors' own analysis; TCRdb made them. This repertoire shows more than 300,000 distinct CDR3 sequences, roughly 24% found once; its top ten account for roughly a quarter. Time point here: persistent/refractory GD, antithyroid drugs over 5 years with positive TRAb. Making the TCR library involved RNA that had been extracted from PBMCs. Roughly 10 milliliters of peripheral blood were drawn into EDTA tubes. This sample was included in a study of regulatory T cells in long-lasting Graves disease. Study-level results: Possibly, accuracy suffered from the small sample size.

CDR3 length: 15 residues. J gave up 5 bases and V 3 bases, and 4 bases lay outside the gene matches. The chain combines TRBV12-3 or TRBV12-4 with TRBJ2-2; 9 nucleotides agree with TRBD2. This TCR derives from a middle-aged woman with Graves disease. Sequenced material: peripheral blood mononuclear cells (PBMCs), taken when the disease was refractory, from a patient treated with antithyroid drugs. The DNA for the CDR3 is TGTGCCAGCAGTTTCATAGCGGGAGTAACCGGGGAGCTGTTTTTT. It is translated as CASSFIAGVTGELFF.